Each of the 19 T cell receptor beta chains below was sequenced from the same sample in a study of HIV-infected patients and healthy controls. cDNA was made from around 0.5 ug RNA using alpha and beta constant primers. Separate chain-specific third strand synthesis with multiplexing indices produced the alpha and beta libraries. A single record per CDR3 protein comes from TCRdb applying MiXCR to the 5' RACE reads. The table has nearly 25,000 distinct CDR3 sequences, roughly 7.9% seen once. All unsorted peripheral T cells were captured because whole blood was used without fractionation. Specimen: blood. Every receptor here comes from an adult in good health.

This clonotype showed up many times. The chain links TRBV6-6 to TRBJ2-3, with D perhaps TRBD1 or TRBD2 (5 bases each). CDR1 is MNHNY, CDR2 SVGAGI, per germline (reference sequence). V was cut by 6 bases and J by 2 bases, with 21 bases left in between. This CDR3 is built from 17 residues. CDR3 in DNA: TGTGCCAGCAGCCACCCGGGACCTCGTGGCACCACAGATACGCAGTATTTT. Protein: CASSHPGPRGTTDTQYF.

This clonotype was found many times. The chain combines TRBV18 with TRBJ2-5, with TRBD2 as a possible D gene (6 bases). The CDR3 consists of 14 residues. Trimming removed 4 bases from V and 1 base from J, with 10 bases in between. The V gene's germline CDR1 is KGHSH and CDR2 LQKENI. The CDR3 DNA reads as TGTGCCAGCTCACTACGGGGGACCCAAGAGACCCAGTACTTC. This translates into CASSLRGTQETQYF.

CDR3 residues: CSAWTVNEKLFF. DNA for the CDR3: TGCAGTGCCTGGACAGTTAATGAAAAACTGTTTTTT. This chain joins TRBV20-1 and TRBJ1-4; possible D gene TRBD1, 6 bases. Trimming removed 6 bases at V and 4 bases at J, with 9 bases between. CDR3 length equals 12 residues. Per germline, CDR1 DFQATT and CDR2 SNEGSKA (reference sequence).

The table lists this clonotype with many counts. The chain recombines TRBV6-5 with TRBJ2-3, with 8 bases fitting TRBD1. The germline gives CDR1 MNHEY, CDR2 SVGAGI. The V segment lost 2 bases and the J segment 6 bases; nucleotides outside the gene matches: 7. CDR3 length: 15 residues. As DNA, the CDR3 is TGTGCCAGCAGTTACGGACAGGGCGTAGGGGATACGCAGTATTTT. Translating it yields CASSYGQGVGDTQYF.

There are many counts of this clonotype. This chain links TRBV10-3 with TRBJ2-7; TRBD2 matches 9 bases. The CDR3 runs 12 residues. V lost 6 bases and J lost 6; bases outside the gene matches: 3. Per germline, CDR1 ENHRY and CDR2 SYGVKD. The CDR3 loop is CAISGLALEQYF. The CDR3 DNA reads TGTGCCATCAGCGGACTAGCGCTCGAGCAGTACTTC.

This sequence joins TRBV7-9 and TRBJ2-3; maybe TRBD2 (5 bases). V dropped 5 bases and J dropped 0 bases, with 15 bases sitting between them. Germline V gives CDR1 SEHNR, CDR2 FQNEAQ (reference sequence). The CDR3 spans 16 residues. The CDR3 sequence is CASSRQLGPSTDTQYF. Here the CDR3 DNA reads TGTGCCAGCAGCCGGCAACTAGGCCCGAGCACAGATACGCAGTATTTT.

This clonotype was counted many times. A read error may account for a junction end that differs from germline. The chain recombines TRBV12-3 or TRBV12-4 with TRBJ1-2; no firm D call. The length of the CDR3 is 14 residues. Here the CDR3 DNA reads TGTGCCAGCAGATTAGGGTGGCCGAACTATGGCTACACCTTC. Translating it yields CASRLGWPNYGYTF.

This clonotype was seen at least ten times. The CDR3: CASSLEPTVNYGYTF. In nucleotides, the CDR3 is TGTGCCAGCAGCTTAGAGCCGACAGTTAACTATGGCTACACCTTC. The chain employs TRBV11-2 and TRBJ1-2; D perhaps matches TRBD1 (5 bases). This CDR3 region has 15 residues. Germline V gene sequence: CDR1 SGHAT, CDR2 FQNNGV. Trimming left V 0 bases short and J 1 base short, with 9 bases between.

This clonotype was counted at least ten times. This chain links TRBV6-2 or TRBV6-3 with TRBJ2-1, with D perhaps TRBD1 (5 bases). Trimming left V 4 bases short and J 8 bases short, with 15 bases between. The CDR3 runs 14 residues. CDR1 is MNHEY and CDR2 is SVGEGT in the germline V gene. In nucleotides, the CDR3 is TGTGCCAGCAGTTTGGGGCCAGGGTGGGATGAGCAGTTCTTC. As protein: CASSLGPGWDEQFF.

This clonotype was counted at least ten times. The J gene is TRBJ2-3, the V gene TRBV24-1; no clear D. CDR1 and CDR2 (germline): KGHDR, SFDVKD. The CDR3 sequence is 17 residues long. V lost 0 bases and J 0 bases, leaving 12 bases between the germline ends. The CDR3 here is CATSDLHTESSTDTQYF. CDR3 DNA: TGTGCCACCAGTGATTTGCACACGGAATCTAGCACAGATACGCAGTATTTT.

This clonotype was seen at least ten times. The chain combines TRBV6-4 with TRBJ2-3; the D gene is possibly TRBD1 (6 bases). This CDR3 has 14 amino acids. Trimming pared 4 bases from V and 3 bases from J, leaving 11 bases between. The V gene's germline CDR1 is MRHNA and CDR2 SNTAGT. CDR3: CASSGGGETDTQYF. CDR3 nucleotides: TGTGCCAGCAGTGGAGGGGGTGAGACAGATACGCAGTATTTT.

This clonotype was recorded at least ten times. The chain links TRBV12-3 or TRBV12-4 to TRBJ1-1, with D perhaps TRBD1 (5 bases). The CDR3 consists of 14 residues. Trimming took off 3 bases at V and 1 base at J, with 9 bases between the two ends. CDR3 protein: CASSLQGRNTEAFF. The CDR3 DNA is TGTGCCAGCAGTTTGCAGGGTCGGAACACTGAAGCTTTCTTT.

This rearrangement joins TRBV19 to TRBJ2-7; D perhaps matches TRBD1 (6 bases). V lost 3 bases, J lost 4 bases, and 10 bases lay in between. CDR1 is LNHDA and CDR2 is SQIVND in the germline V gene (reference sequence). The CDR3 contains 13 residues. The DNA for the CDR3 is TGTGCCAGTAGTATGGTGCAGGGGTACGAGCAGTACTTC. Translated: CASSMVQGYEQYF. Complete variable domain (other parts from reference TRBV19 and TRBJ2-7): DGGITQSPKYLFRKEGQNVTLSCEQNLNHDAMYWYRQDPGQGLRLIYYSQIVNDFQKGDIAEGYSVSREKKESFPLTVTSAQKNPTAFYLCASSMVQGYEQYFGPGTRLTVT.

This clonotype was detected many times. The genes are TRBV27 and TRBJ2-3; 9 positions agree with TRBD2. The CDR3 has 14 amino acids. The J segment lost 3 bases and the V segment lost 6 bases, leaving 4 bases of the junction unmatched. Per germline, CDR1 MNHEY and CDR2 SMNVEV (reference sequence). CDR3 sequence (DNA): TGTGCCAGCAGCCCGACTAGCGGAACAGATACGCAGTATTTT. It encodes CASSPTSGTDTQYF.

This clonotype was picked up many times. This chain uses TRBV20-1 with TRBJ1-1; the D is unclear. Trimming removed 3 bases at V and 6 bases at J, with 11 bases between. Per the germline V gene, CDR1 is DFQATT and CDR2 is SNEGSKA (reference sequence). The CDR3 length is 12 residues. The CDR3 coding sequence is TGCAGTGCTAGGACCCCGGAGGCTGAAGCTTTCTTT. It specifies CSARTPEAEAFF.

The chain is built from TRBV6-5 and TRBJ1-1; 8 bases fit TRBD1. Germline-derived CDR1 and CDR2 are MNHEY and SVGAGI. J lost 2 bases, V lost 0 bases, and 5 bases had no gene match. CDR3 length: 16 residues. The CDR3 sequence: CASSYSAGGRNTEAFF. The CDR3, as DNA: TGTGCCAGCAGTTACTCGGCAGGGGGCCGCAACACTGAAGCTTTCTTT.

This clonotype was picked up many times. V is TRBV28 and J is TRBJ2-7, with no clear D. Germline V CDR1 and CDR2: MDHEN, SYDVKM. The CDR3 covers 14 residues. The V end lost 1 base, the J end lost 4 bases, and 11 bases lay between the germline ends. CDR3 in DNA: TGTGCCAGCAGTTTATTGGGCAGCCGATACGAGCAGTACTTC. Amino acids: CASSLLGSRYEQYF.

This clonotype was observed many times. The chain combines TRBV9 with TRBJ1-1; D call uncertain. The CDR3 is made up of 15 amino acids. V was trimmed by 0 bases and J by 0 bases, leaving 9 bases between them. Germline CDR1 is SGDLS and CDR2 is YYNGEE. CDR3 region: CASSVGGSMNTEAFF. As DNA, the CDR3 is TGTGCCAGCAGCGTAGGTGGCAGCATGAACACTGAAGCTTTCTTT.

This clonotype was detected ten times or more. The CDR3 nucleotides are TGCAGCTTGACTGGTCCGAGCACAGATACGCAGTATTTT. This codes for CSLTGPSTDTQYF. J is TRBJ2-3 and V is TRBV29-1; D is unclear. CDR3 length equals 13 residues. CDR1 SQVTM and CDR2 ANQGSEA come from the germline V gene. V dropped 8 bases and J dropped 0 bases, with 12 bases sitting between them.